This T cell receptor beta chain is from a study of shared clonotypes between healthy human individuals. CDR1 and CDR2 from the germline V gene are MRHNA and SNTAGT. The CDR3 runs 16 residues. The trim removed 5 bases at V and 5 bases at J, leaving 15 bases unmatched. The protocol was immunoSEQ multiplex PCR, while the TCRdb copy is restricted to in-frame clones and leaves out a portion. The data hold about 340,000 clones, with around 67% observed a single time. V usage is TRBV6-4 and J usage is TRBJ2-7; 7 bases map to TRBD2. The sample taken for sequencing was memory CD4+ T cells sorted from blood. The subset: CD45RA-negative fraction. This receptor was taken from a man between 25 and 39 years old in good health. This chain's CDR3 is CASSSTRLAWSHEQYF. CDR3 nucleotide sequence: TGTGCCAGCAGTTCGACTCGACTAGCCTGGAGCCACGAGCAGTACTTC.